Presented here are 32 T cell receptor beta chains from one specimen sequenced in a study of read filtering for tumor transcriptome and immune sequencing. From about 400 ng of RNA, a library with molecular barcoded alpha/delta and beta/gamma adaptors was made. TCRdb re-called the reads through MiXCR, storing one row per CDR3 protein. Of about 48,000 distinct CDR3 sequences listed, roughly 20% are singletons. The sequenced material came from a population of CD138-negative cells sorted from bone marrow. These receptors were collected from a donor at least 40 years old with multiple myeloma.

The chain uses TRBV7-2 and TRBJ1-2, with D unresolved. The CDR3 is made up of 15 amino acids. The germline V gene has CDR1 SGHTA and CDR2 FQGNSA. Trimming cost V 5 bases and J 8 bases, with 21 bases left between them. CDR3 nucleotide sequence: TGTGCCAGCAGCCAAACCCTGACTCTGGCGGACGGCTACACCTTC. It is translated as CASSQTLTLADGYTF.

This clonotype was recorded only once. Since a much larger clone is just one base distant, this may be a read error. The V call is TRBV24-1, the J call TRBJ2-5; no clear D. The germline V gene has CDR1 KGHDR and CDR2 SFDVKD. This CDR3 is 13 amino acids long. V was cut by 6 bases and J by 0 bases, with 7 bases left in between. CDR3 sequence: CATSQLDQETQYF. Written as DNA, the CDR3 is TGTGCCACCAGTCAACTGGACCAAGAGACCCAGTACTTC.

This clonotype was recorded many times. V is TRBV10-3 and J is TRBJ2-4, with D perhaps assigned TRBD1 or TRBD2 (5 bases each). The V gene lost 6 bases and the J gene lost 0 bases, with 21 bases spanning the gap. The CDR3 contains 18 residues. The germline gives CDR1 ENHRY, CDR2 SYGVKD. The CDR3 nucleotides read TGTGCCATCAGCACAGGAAGTGTGGGAGTCGGAGCCAAAAACATTCAGTACTTC. Translated: CAISTGSVGVGAKNIQYF.

This clonotype appeared many times. The gene calls are TRBV5-1 and TRBJ1-1; TRBD1 matches 7 bases. Germline V gene data show CDR1 as SGHRS and CDR2 as YFSETQ. The CDR3 runs 15 residues. The trim removed 2 bases at V and 0 bases at J, leaving 4 bases unmatched. This CDR3 reads CASSLWGQLNTEAFF. The DNA of the CDR3 is TGCGCCAGCAGCTTATGGGGACAGCTGAACACTGAAGCTTTCTTT.

This clonotype has ten or more counts. The chain has TRBV5-1 and TRBJ2-1, with D hard to call. The CDR3 sequence is 14 residues long. Trimming cost V 0 bases and J 10 bases, with 14 bases left between them. Germline-derived CDR1 and CDR2 are SGHRS and YFSETQ. This chain's CDR3 is CASSLALTAQEQFF. CDR3 bases: TGCGCCAGCAGCTTGGCCCTGACGGCCCAGGAGCAGTTCTTC.

This clonotype was picked up many times. The V gene is TRBV20-1, the J gene TRBJ2-7, with D unresolved. Germline V gene lookup returns CDR1 DFQATT and CDR2 SNEGSKA (reference sequence). This CDR3 has 11 amino acids. Trimming removed 0 bases at V and 3 bases at J, with 3 bases between. The CDR3 DNA reads as TGCAGTGCTAGAGAGAACTACGAGCAGTACTTC. Encoded protein: CSARENYEQYF.

The V call is TRBV19, the J call TRBJ2-3; D is unclear. Trimming removed 7 bases at V and 2 bases at J, with 13 bases between. CDR1 is LNHDA, CDR2 SQIVND, per germline (reference sequence). The CDR3 loop spans 14 amino acids. The CDR3 loop is CASTRTRNTDTQYF. Written as DNA, the CDR3 is TGTGCCAGTACCAGGACCCGGAACACAGATACGCAGTATTTT.

At least ten counts were recorded for this clonotype. V is TRBV6-6 and J is TRBJ2-1, with 11 bases aligning to TRBD1. The CDR3 has 16 amino acids. Germline loops: CDR1 MNHNY, CDR2 SVGAGI (reference sequence). V shed 7 bases, J shed 5 bases, and the junction held 10 bases outside the gene matches. The CDR3, as DNA: TGTGCCAGCACCCGAGCCGGGACAGGGGGTAACAATGAGCAGTTCTTC. Residues: CASTRAGTGGNNEQFF.

To note about this clonotype: A clone one base away is much larger, so this may be a read error. The rearrangement joins TRBV18 to TRBJ1-1; weak D call: TRBD1 (6 bases). Germline CDR1 is KGHSH and CDR2 is LQKENI. This CDR3 region has 14 residues. The CDR3 bases are TGTGCCAGCTCACCGGCCTTCAGGGGTTCAGAAGCTCTCTTT. Amino acid sequence: CASSPAFRGSEALF.

There are many counts of this clonotype. The CDR3 protein is CATTSGRGQETQYF. The CDR3 DNA follows: TGCGCCACCACTAGCGGGAGGGGTCAAGAGACCCAGTACTTC. V gene TRBV10-2 combines with J gene TRBJ2-5; TRBD2 aligns across 13 bases. The ends lost 10 bases at V and 2 bases at J; junction bases unmatched: 4. This CDR3 is 14 amino acids long. Germline CDR1 is WSHSY and CDR2 is SAAADI.

There are many counts of this clonotype. The CDR3 DNA is TGCAGTGCCCAAAAGCAGGGGAGGGAGACCCAGTACTTC. Translation: CSAQKQGRETQYF. This rearrangement joins TRBV20-1 to TRBJ2-5; either TRBD1 or TRBD2 may supply D (6 bases each). The CDR3 totals 13 residues. Germline V gene data show CDR1 as DFQATT and CDR2 as SNEGSKA (reference sequence). Deletions cut 6 bases from V and 5 bases from J, with 16 bases between.

This clonotype was found a few times. Germline is not matched at one junction end, which may reflect a read error. The J gene is TRBJ1-1, the V gene TRBV29-1; D unclear. Germline CDR1 is SQVTM and CDR2 is ANQGSEA. The CDR3 length is 13 residues. The CDR3, as DNA: TGCAGTGTTGAAGTAACAGAGAACACTGGAGCTTTCTTT. It encodes CSVEVTENTGAFF.

Many counts were recorded for this clonotype. The chain carries TRBV10-3 and TRBJ2-1, with TRBD2 matching 10 bases. This CDR3 spans 16 amino acids. The V and J ends lost 10 bases and 5 bases, in that order; junction bases with no gene match: 14. CDR1 and CDR2 from the germline V gene are ENHRY and SYGVKD. In DNA, the CDR3 is TGTGCCACTGCCGGGGGGTTGGGACTAGCGAACAATGAGCAGTTCTTC. Protein sequence: CATAGGLGLANNEQFF.

This clonotype appeared many times. The chain combines TRBV7-2 with TRBJ2-1; D is unclear. Trimming took off 5 bases at V and 3 bases at J, with 14 bases between the two ends. Germline V gives CDR1 SGHTA, CDR2 FQGNSA. This CDR3 is 15 amino acids long. CDR3 in DNA: TGTGCCAGCAGCCCCCAGGTCGGGCTCTACAATGAGCAGTTCTTC. This translates into CASSPQVGLYNEQFF.

This clonotype occurred many times. The genes are TRBV4-1 and TRBJ2-5, with D possibly matching TRBD1 (6 bases). The CDR3 spans 14 residues. The V gene's germline CDR1 is MGHRA and CDR2 YSYEKL. Trimming took off 4 bases at V and 2 bases at J, with 11 bases between the two ends. CDR3 loop: CASSLDRGQETQYF. The DNA of the CDR3 is TGCGCCAGCAGCCTGGACAGAGGGCAAGAGACCCAGTACTTC.

This clonotype was counted ten times or more. The chain carries TRBV9 and TRBJ2-1; D tentatively fits TRBD1 or TRBD2 (5 bases each). Trimming left V 3 bases short and J 6 bases short, with 19 bases between. Germline lookup yields CDR1 SGDLS and CDR2 YYNGEE. CDR3 length: 16 amino acids. Here the CDR3 DNA reads TGTGCCAGCAGCGGCGAACGGGACCGATATAGCAATGAGCAGTTCTTC. Translated, it gives CASSGERDRYSNEQFF. Filled out from reference TRBV9 and TRBJ2-1, the complete variable domain reads DSGVTQTPKHLITATGQRVTLRCSPRSGDLSVYWYQQSLDQGLQFLIQYYNGEERAKGNILERFSAQQFPDLHSELNLSSLELGDSALYFCASSGERDRYSNEQFFGPGTRLTVL.

This clonotype was picked up many times. V is TRBV29-1 and J is TRBJ2-3; the D is unclear. Germline values: CDR1 SQVTM, CDR2 ANQGSEA. This CDR3 is 12 amino acids long. V lost 1 base and J lost 1, with 3 bases in between. The CDR3 is CSVEGGTDTQYF. DNA of the CDR3: TGCAGCGTTGAAGGAGGCACAGATACGCAGTATTTT.

This clonotype was seen at least ten times. CDR3 sequence (DNA): TGTGCCAGCCCCGGCAGGGCTAGCGGGATGGTAAACAATGAGCAGTTCTTC. Protein product: CASPGRASGMVNNEQFF. V is TRBV6-6 and J is TRBJ2-1; 9 positions agree with TRBD2. CDR3 size: 17 residues. The V segment lost 8 bases and the J segment 5 bases; nucleotides outside the gene matches: 16. The germline CDR1 and CDR2 sequences are MNHNY and SVGAGI (reference sequence).

Remarks on this clonotype: This may be a read error: a much more frequent sequence differs by one nucleotide. This chain uses TRBV20-1 with TRBJ2-2; possible D gene TRBD2, 5 bases. Germline-derived CDR1 and CDR2 are DFQATT and SNEGSKA (reference sequence). The CDR3 is 13 amino acids. Trimming removed 6 bases from V and 4 bases from J, with 12 bases in between. CDR3 amino acids: CSAWEGSTGELFF. In nucleotides, the CDR3 is TGCAGTGCCTGGGAAGGGAGCACCGGGGAGCTGTTTTTT.

As regards this clonotype: A much larger clonotype is one base distant, so this may be a read error. The chain recombines TRBV7-9 with TRBJ1-1, with D perhaps matching TRBD1 (6 bases). The germline V gene encodes CDR1 SEHNR and CDR2 FQNEAQ (reference sequence). The CDR3 covers 15 residues. CDR3 coding DNA: TGTGCCAGCAGCCCCGGACAGACCGCGAGCACTGAAGCTTCCTTT. This translates into CASSPGQTASTEASF.

This clonotype was counted ten times or more. The chain recombines TRBV7-8 with TRBJ2-1; 13 bases map to TRBD2. The CDR3 extends over 15 amino acids. Germline V gene data show CDR1 as SGHVS and CDR2 as FQNEAQ. V lost 4 bases and J lost 10; bases outside the gene matches: 7. The CDR3 nucleotides are TGTGCCAGCAGCTCAACTAGCGGGAGGGCCACAGAGCAGTTCTTC. Its protein is CASSSTSGRATEQFF.

The chain couples TRBV29-1 to TRBJ1-1; D gene unclear. Germline V gives CDR1 SQVTM, CDR2 ANQGSEA. The CDR3 covers 11 residues. Trimming took 4 bases from V and 4 from J, leaving 7 bases between them. CDR3 in DNA: TGCAGCGTTGGGACGGTCACTGAAGCTTTCTTT. Protein product: CSVGTVTEAFF. The variable domain in full, completed from reference TRBV29-1 and TRBJ1-1, reads SAVISQKPSRDICQRGTSLTIQCQVDSQVTMMFWYRQQPGQSLTLIATANQGSEATYESGFVIDKFPISRPNLTFSTLTVSNMSPEDSSIYLCSVGTVTEAFFGQGTRLTVV.

J is TRBJ2-1 and V is TRBV2; 13 bases align to TRBD2. CDR3 length equals 16 residues. Germline V CDR1 and CDR2: SNHLY, FYNNEI. J gave up 9 bases and V 6 bases, and 11 bases lay outside the gene matches. The CDR3 loop is CASSKGLAGSQGEQFF. CDR3 sequence (DNA): TGTGCCAGCAGCAAGGGACTAGCGGGATCTCAGGGTGAGCAGTTCTTC.

The sample holds many counts of this clonotype. J is TRBJ2-3 and V is TRBV5-6, with 9 nucleotides matching TRBD1. Germline loops: CDR1 SGHDT, CDR2 YYEEEE. This CDR3 is 15 amino acids long. The junction had 8 bases not matched to a gene; V was cut back by 4 bases and J by 5 bases. CDR3 in DNA: TGTGCCAGCAGCGTGGTACAGGGGGCCGGAGATACGCAGTATTTT. Protein sequence: CASSVVQGAGDTQYF.

This clonotype was seen at least ten times. One junction end does not reproduce the germline sequence, and a read error may be involved. The chain couples TRBV5-1 to TRBJ2-2; a possible D gene is TRBD2 (5 bases). Per the germline V gene, CDR1 is SGHRS and CDR2 is YFSETQ. This CDR3 comprises 14 residues. The CDR3 DNA reads TGCGCCAGCAGCTTGGAACAGAGCACCGGGGAGCTGCTTTTT. Protein product: CASSLEQSTGELLF.

The CDR3 spells CASSPEPDSYYGYTF. The CDR3 DNA is TGTGCCAGCTCACCAGAGCCTGACAGCTACTATGGCTACACCTTC. The chain links TRBV18 to TRBJ1-2; a weak D match, TRBD1 (5 bases). The CDR3 runs 15 residues. With 2 bases removed from V and 3 bases from J, the gap between germline ends came to 13 bases. Germline values: CDR1 KGHSH, CDR2 LQKENI. Combining the CDR3 with reference TRBV18 and TRBJ1-2 gives the whole variable domain NAGVMQNPRHLVRRRGQEARLRCSPMKGHSHVYWYRQLPEEGLKFMVYLQKENIIDESGMPKERFSAEFPKEGPSILRIQQVVRGDSAAYFCASSPEPDSYYGYTFGSGTRLTVV.

V and J are TRBV5-4 and TRBJ2-3; the match to TRBD2 covers 8 bases. Germline trimming cut 4 bases from V and 4 bases from J; bases unmatched to any gene: 5. This CDR3 spans 14 amino acids. CDR1 and CDR2 from the germline V gene are SGHNT and YYREEE (reference sequence). The CDR3, as DNA: TGTGCCAGCAGCCCGGGAGGGCCCCCAGATACGCAGTATTTT. Translation gives CASSPGGPPDTQYF.

This clonotype is judged medium-sized (0.01 to 0.1%). The chain is built from TRBV5-5 and TRBJ2-7; the D call may be TRBD1 or TRBD2 (5 bases each). The CDR3 contains 11 residues. Germline V gives CDR1 SGHKS, CDR2 YYEKEE (reference sequence). Trimming left V 3 bases short and J 5 bases short, with 6 bases between. CDR3 amino acids: CASSWGNEQYF. The CDR3 DNA is TGTGCCAGCAGCTGGGGGAACGAGCAGTACTTC.

For this clonotype: A junction end diverges from the germline sequence, so it may reflect a read error. V gene TRBV3-1 combines with J gene TRBJ2-1; D remains unclear. Germline V lookup: CDR1 LGHDT, CDR2 YNNKEL (reference sequence). This CDR3 contains 13 residues. CDR3 coding DNA: TGTGCCAGCAGCCAAGGACGTGGAAATGAGCTGTTCTTC. Translating gives CASSQGRGNELFF.

This clonotype was picked up many times. The rearrangement uses TRBV5-1 and TRBJ2-3; TRBD2 matches at 8 bases. The CDR3 runs to 16 residues. V shed 4 bases, J shed 2 bases, and the junction held 9 bases outside the gene matches. Germline V gene data show CDR1 as SGHRS and CDR2 as YFSETQ. The CDR3 DNA reads TGCGCCAGCAGCCCGGGGCTAGCGGGTTACACAGATACGCAGTATTTT. Translated: CASSPGLAGYTDTQYF.

The chain is built from TRBV12-3 or TRBV12-4 and TRBJ1-5; 7 bases match TRBD1. CDR3 length equals 13 residues. With 6 bases clipped from V and 4 bases from J, the junction kept 3 bases outside the gene matches. In nucleotides, the CDR3 is TGTGCCAGCAGAGACAGGGTGAATCAGCCCCAGCATTTT. Protein: CASRDRVNQPQHF.

V usage is TRBV7-2 and J usage is TRBJ2-1; D may correspond to TRBD1 or TRBD2 (5 bases each). The ends were cut back, 3 bases at V and 11 bases at J, with 14 bases in the middle. This CDR3 has 13 amino acids. Germline V gives CDR1 SGHTA, CDR2 FQGNSA. The CDR3 reads CASSFSGTRKQFF. The CDR3 bases are TGTGCCAGCAGCTTCTCCGGGACCAGAAAGCAGTTCTTC. Looking up the rest from reference TRBV7-2 and TRBJ2-1 gives the full variable domain: GAGVSQSPSNKVTEKGKDVELRCDPISGHTALYWYRQSLGQGLEFLIYFQGNSAPDKSGLPSDRFSAERTGGSVSTLTIQRTQQEDSAVYLCASSFSGTRKQFFGPGTRLTVL.